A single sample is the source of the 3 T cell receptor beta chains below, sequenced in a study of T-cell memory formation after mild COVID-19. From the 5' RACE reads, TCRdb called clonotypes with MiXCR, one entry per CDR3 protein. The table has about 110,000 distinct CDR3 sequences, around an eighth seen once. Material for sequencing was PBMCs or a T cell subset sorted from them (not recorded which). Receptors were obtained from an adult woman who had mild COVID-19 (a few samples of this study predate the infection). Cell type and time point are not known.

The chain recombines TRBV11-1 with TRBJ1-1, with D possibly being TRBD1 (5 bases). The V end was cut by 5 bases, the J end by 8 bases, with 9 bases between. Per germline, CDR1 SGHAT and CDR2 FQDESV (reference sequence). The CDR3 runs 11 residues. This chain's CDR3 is CASSRGVEAFF. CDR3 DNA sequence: TGTGCCAGCAGCCGGGGGGTCGAAGCTTTCTTT.

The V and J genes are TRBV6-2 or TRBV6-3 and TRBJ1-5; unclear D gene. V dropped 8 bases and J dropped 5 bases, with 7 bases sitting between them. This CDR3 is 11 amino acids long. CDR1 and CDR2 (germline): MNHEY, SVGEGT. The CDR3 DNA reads TGTGCCAGCGGACCGTATCAGCCCCAGCATTTT. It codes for CASGPYQPQHF.

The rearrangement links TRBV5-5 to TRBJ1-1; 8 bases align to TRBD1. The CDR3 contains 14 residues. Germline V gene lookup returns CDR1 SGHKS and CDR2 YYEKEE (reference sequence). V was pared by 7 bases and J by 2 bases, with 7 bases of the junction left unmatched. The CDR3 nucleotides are TGTGCCAGCTACCATGGACAGGGAAACACTGAAGCTTTCTTT. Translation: CASYHGQGNTEAFF.